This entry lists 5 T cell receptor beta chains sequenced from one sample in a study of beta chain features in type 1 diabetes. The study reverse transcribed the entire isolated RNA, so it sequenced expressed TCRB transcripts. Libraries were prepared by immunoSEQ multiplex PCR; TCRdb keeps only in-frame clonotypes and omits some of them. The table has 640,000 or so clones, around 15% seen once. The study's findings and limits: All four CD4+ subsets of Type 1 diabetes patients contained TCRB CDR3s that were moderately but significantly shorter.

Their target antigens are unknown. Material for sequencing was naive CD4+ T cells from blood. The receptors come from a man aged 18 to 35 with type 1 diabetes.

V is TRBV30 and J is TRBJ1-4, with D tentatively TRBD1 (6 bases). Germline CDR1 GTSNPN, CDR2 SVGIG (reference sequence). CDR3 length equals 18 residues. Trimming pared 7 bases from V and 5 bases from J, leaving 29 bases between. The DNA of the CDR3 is TGTGCCTCCTTCCCCCGGGGGACACCAGCGGAGGAGAATGAAAAACTGTTTTTT. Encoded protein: CASFPRGTPAEENEKLFF. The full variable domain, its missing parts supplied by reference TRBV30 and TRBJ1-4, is SQTIHQWPATLVQPVGSPLSLECTVEGTSNPNLYWYRQAAGRGLQLLFYSVGIGQISSEVPQNLSASRPQDRQFILSSKKLLLSDSGFYLCASFPRGTPAEENEKLFFGSGTQLSVL.

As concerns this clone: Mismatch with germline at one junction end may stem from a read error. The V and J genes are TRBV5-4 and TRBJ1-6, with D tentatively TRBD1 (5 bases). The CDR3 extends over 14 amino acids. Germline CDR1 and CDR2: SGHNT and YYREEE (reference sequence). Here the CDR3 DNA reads TGTGCCAGCAGCTCCAGGGATTATAGTTCACCCCTCCACTTT. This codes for CASSSRDYSSPLHF.

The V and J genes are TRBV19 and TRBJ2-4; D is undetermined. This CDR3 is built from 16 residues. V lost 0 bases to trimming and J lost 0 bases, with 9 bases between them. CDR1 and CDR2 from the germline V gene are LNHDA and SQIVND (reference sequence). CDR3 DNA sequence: TGTGCCAGTAGTATAGACAGGTTCATAGCCAAAAACATTCAGTACTTC. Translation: CASSIDRFIAKNIQYF. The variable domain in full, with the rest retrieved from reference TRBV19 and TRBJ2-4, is DGGITQSPKYLFRKEGQNVTLSCEQNLNHDAMYWYRQDPGQGLRLIYYSQIVNDFQKGDIAEGYSVSREKKESFPLTVTSAQKNPTAFYLCASSIDRFIAKNIQYFGAGTRLSVL.

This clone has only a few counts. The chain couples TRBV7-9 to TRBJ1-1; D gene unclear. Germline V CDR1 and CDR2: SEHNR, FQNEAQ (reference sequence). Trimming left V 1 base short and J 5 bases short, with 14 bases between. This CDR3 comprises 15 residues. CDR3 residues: CASSLGEGPGTEAFF. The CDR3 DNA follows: TGTGCCAGCAGCTTAGGAGAGGGTCCCGGGACTGAAGCTTTCTTT.

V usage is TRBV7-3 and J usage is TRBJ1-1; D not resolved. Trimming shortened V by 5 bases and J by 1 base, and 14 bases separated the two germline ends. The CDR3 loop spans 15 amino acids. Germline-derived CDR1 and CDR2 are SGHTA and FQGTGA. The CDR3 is CASSADPNGNTEAFF. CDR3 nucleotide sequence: TGTGCCAGCAGCGCGGACCCGAACGGGAACACTGAAGCTTTCTTT.